The clone carrying this TCR beta chain appeared a few times. Its antigen is unknown. This record belongs to a study of Graves' ophthalmopathy and Graves' hyperthyroidism. The stable label applied to hyperthyroidism with no ophthalmopathy within 18 months of follow-up. The V gene's germline CDR1 is SGDLS and CDR2 YYNGEE. The CDR3 runs 14 residues. Trimming removed 0 bases at V and 5 bases at J, with 11 bases between. Whole-study results and caveats: A classifier, a 13-signature model, separated ophthalmopathy from stable hyperthyroidism with nearly 90% sensitivity and about 81% specificity.

The study amplified TCR beta CDR3 regions using RNA transcripts. The library came from an HTBI-primed first-round RT-PCR and a second-round multiplex PCR. TCRdb re-derived calls from the multiplex PCR reads in MiXCR, one entry per CDR3 protein. Among hundreds of thousands of distinct CDR3 sequences listed, 15% were seen once. The sample comprised peripheral blood. This chain uses TRBV9 with TRBJ1-1; D is possibly TRBD1 (5 bases). This TCR derives from a woman under 30 with stable Graves' hyperthyroidism. The CDR3 DNA is TGTGCCAGCAGCGTAGGGGGGGGAGGGACTGAAGCTTTCTTT. Protein sequence: CASSVGGGGTEAFF.